This is a list of T cell receptor beta chains from one sample in a study of cytomegalovirus exposure and HLA in healthy donors. Data came from immunoSEQ multiplex PCR; TCRdb stores just in-frame clones and leaves some out. The table lists 170,000 or so clones, about 78% of them singletons, with around 5.7% in the top ten. The sequenced sample was PBMCs. The receptors derive from a man aged 40-55 years in good health and CMV-seronegative. CDR3s include the opening cysteine and the closing phenylalanine or tryptophan. A D gene is named only where the DNA matches it firmly. The size field is filled for only some rows; it gives once, few, many or a size class.

j_call v_call clone_size d_call cdr3_aa
TRBJ2-7 TRBV21-1 - - CASSRLDSGYEQYF
TRBJ2-7 TRBV4-3 - - CASREGRSSYEQYF
TRBJ1-5 TRBV7-6 - TRBD1 CASSPSGTDQPQHF
TRBJ1-2 TRBV7-9 few - CASSQWGEENGYTF
TRBJ1-5 TRBV7-9 - - CSSSSSGNQPQHF
TRBJ2-1 TRBV12-5 - TRBD2 CASGGLAGLNEQFF
TRBJ1-2 TRBV19 - - CASSISSREGPYGYTF
TRBJ2-7 TRBV19 once TRBD2 CASRYSGTSGGYEQYF
TRBJ1-2 TRBV7-9 - TRBD1 CASSPRDRANYGYTF
TRBJ2-3 TRBV9 few TRBD2 CASASGTSTDTQYF
TRBJ1-2 TRBV7-2 - TRBD1 CASSLDRWAYGYTF
TRBJ2-7 TRBV30 - - CAWSVYRYSYEQYF
TRBJ1-1 TRBV29-1 few TRBD1 CSVIRQGENTEAFF
TRBJ2-7 TRBV27 once TRBD2 CASSFSGGSSYEQYF
TRBJ2-3 TRBV9 - TRBD2 CASSALYASGFGTDTQYF
TRBJ2-3 TRBV9 - - CASSVVSGSNTQYF
TRBJ2-1 TRBV7-9 - TRBD2 CASSGLAGAASSYNEQFF
TRBJ2-5 TRBV7-8 - TRBD2 CASSPQGTSGVQETQYF
TRBJ1-4 TRBV6-5 - - CASRLGGNEKLFF
TRBJ1-2 TRBV4-1 - TRBD1 CASSQWTGVGYTF
TRBJ2-2 TRBV5-4 once TRBD2 CASSLTSGGLNTGELFF
TRBJ1-1 TRBV5-4 once - CASSLARADEAFF
TRBJ1-2 TRBV30 - - CAWSVPLTSYGYTF
TRBJ1-2 TRBV6-1 - - CASSEVGRNLGYTF
TRBJ2-3 TRBV7-8 - TRBD2 CASSDSGGNPWGTDTQYF
TRBJ1-6 TRBV19 - TRBD1 CASSILGQGGNSPLHF
TRBJ2-5 TRBV20-1 - TRBD2 CSAGGATQYF
TRBJ2-5 TRBV7-9 - TRBD2 CSSSDSGAKQETQYF
TRBJ1-1 TRBV7-9 - TRBD1 CASSPGTGGRTEAFF
TRBJ1-1 TRBV4-3 - - CASSQEGRGGAFF
TRBJ2-2 TRBV7-9 - TRBD2 CASSRRLAGGLRTGELFF
TRBJ2-7 TRBV27 - - CASSLIGRSPEQYF
TRBJ2-1 TRBV27 - - CASRQGYNEQFF
TRBJ1-3 TRBV19 once - CASSKYEWSSGNTIYF
TRBJ1-1 TRBV6-5 - TRBD1 CASSSGTGNTEAFF
TRBJ1-6 TRBV27 few TRBD1 CASSLLGDRDSPLHF
TRBJ1-2 TRBV30 - TRBD1 CAWSRGQGRNGYTF
TRBJ2-7 TRBV5-6 - TRBD2 CASSWGTSGGYEQYF
TRBJ2-7 TRBV5-1 few TRBD1 CASRPGTGGYEQYF
TRBJ2-5 TRBV7-2 - - CASSFLRDQETQYF
TRBJ2-5 TRBV9 - - CASSVGLRLVDPQETQYF
TRBJ2-3 TRBV19 once TRBD2 CASSTSGGLDTQYF
TRBJ1-4 TRBV6-1 - TRBD1 CASSARTGLNEKLFF
TRBJ2-1 TRBV5-6 - - CASSQEGRASSYNEQFF
TRBJ2-5 TRBV19 - - CASSIRHRETQYF
TRBJ2-4 TRBV5-1 few TRBD2 CASTGGGNIQYF
TRBJ1-1 TRBV4-1 - TRBD1 CASSQARGQGNTEAFF
TRBJ1-5 TRBV6-6 few - CASSYGAVAQHF
TRBJ2-7 TRBV9 few TRBD1 CASSVEQGSYEQYF
TRBJ2-3 TRBV6-1 few - CASMADSYTQYF
- TRBV7-2 few - CASSLAGQNSYEQYF
TRBJ2-2 TRBV4-1 - TRBD1 CASSRLPGQGKDTGELFF
TRBJ1-1 TRBV30 few - CACILPGENTEAFF
TRBJ1-2 TRBV15 - - CATSRDTGVADGYTF
TRBJ1-3 TRBV2 - TRBD1 CASSRDRGGSGNTIYF
TRBJ2-3 TRBV29-1 - - CSVRRARDTQYF
TRBJ2-3 TRBV19 - - CASSLLPGGRYTQYF
TRBJ1-1 TRBV4-3 - - CASSQGGGRTEAFF
TRBJ2-7 TRBV5-1 - - CASSLEGFEQYF